The clone carrying this TCR beta chain was observed a few times. Germline CDR1 and CDR2: SGHRS and YFSETQ. The CDR3 loop spans 13 amino acids. Trimming pared 0 bases from V and 8 bases from J, leaving 11 bases between. As originally analysed: Estimation of nucleated cell counts was performed using reference gene primer amplification. Assay used: immunoSEQ multiplex PCR; TCRdb lists only in-frame clones, some missing. V and J calls plus clone size are reproduced from that table; the DNA served to infer D and trimming. The sample includes around 70,000 clones, roughly 88% of them seen just once. This record belongs to a study of blood T cell repertoires in COVID-19. Background on the study: Sites across the United States, Italy and Spain contributed samples from acute and convalescent COVID-19. T cells, B-cell-depleted T cells, or PBMCs provided the cDNA or gDNA that served as material.

This TCR was recovered from a human donor in a cohort sampled during active COVID-19. Sequenced sample: peripheral blood. The chain carries TRBV5-1 and TRBJ1-2; D not resolved. The CDR3 loop reads CASSLGGPSGYTF. The CDR3 bases are TGCGCCAGCAGCTTGGGAGGGCCTTCAGGCTACACCTTC.